This T cell receptor beta chain was documented in a study of identical twins. TCRdb ran MiXCR on the 5' RACE reads and lists one entry per CDR3 protein. The sample has roughly 1,500,000 distinct CDR3 sequences; under 35% are singletons. This clonotype has more than one count but fewer than ten. Its antigen is still unknown. Study outcomes and limitations: It was cross-sectional statistical analysis, not following the same donors, that the conclusions relied on.

Germline V gene sequence: CDR1 LGHNT, CDR2 FRNRAP. CDR3 length: 14 amino acids. The ends were cut back, 4 bases at V and 0 bases at J, with 8 bases in the middle. Sequencing was done on a sample of cord blood. This sequence was found in a newborn girl in good health. The chain recombines TRBV12-5 with TRBJ2-3, with D possibly matching TRBD2 (6 bases). The CDR3 protein is CASGWGTSTDTQYF. The DNA for the CDR3 is TGTGCTAGTGGTTGGGGGACTAGCACAGATACGCAGTATTTT.